A single sample gave rise to the 15 T cell receptor beta chains below, sequenced in a study of memory CD4+ T cells and cytomegalovirus serostatus. Some clones are missing from TCRdb's copy, which holds only in-frame ones; the method was immunoSEQ multiplex PCR. Of more than 45,000 clones in the sample, around 74% are singletons; the top ten hold 1.2%. Single viable CD3+CD4+CD8-CD45RO+ cells were sorted as the memory CD4+ T cells. Material for sequencing was memory CD4+ T cells from blood. The receptor set was obtained from an adult in good health and CMV-seropositive.

Concerning this clone itself: This same CDR3 is encoded by further DNA sequences in the sample. The chain has TRBV29-1 and TRBJ1-1; TRBD1 is a possible D gene (5 bases). Germline V gives CDR1 SQVTM, CDR2 ANQGSEA. Trimming cost V 1 base and J 0 bases, with 6 bases left between them. This CDR3 spans 13 amino acids. The CDR3 loop is CSVEGGVNTEAFF. In DNA, the CDR3 is TGCAGCGTTGAAGGAGGGGTGAACACTGAAGCTTTCTTT.

The chain joins TRBV7-6 to TRBJ2-5, with D tentatively TRBD1 or TRBD2 (6 bases each). V lost 4 bases to trimming and J lost 5 bases, with 20 bases between them. This CDR3 has 16 amino acids. Germline CDR1 SGHVS, CDR2 FNYEAQ. The CDR3 protein is CASSSDLQGRGETQYF. CDR3 bases: TGTGCCAGCAGCTCCGACCTACAGGGACGGGGGGAGACCCAGTACTTC.

The rearrangement joins TRBV5-1 to TRBJ2-1; D possibly corresponds to TRBD1 (5 bases). The CDR3 sequence is 15 residues long. V gave up 0 bases and J gave up 3 bases, with 10 bases separating them. Germline values: CDR1 SGHRS, CDR2 YFSETQ. DNA of the CDR3: TGCGCCAGCAGCTTGGATGTGGGGCACTACAATGAGCAGTTCTTC. Its protein is CASSLDVGHYNEQFF.

This chain connects TRBV13 to TRBJ2-7; tentative D call: TRBD1 (5 bases). The V and J ends lost 0 bases and 3 bases respectively, with 12 bases between them. Germline V gene lookup returns CDR1 PRHDT and CDR2 FYEKMQ (reference sequence). CDR3 length: 15 amino acids. The CDR3 loop reads CASSLGRGVNYEQYF. The CDR3 bases are TGTGCCAGCAGCTTAGGTAGGGGTGTTAACTACGAGCAGTACTTC. The whole variable domain, remainder taken from reference TRBV13 and TRBJ2-7, is AAGVIQSPRHLIKEKRETATLKCYPIPRHDTVYWYQQGPGQDPQFLISFYEKMQSDKGSIPDRFSAQQFSDYHSELNMSSLELGDSALYFCASSLGRGVNYEQYFGPGTRLTVT.

This clone was detected only a few times. V and J are TRBV5-1 and TRBJ1-2; D unresolved. From germline, CDR1 is SGHRS and CDR2 YFSETQ. Trimming pared 0 bases from V and 8 bases from J, leaving 14 bases between. CDR3 length: 14 residues. CDR3 sequence reads: CASSLDPDSGGYTF. The CDR3 coding sequence is TGCGCCAGCAGCTTGGATCCAGATTCAGGAGGCTACACCTTC.

V gene TRBV5-1 combines with J gene TRBJ1-5; 8 bases map to TRBD1. The CDR3 has 14 residues. The V gene end was trimmed by 0 bases and the J gene end by 10 bases; junction bases not matched to a gene: 6. The germline V gene has CDR1 SGHRS and CDR2 YFSETQ. As DNA, the CDR3 is TGCGCCAGCAGCTTGGGGACAGGGAGGGAACCCCAGCATTTT. Its translation is CASSLGTGREPQHF.

The chain has TRBV5-1 and TRBJ2-3; D remains ambiguous. CDR1 and CDR2 from the germline V gene are SGHRS and YFSETQ. Between the trimmed V and J ends, which lost 2 bases and 0 bases, there was a span of 13 bases. The CDR3 length is 16 residues. The CDR3 DNA reads TGCGCCAGCAGCTTAATTGTGGCGGACAGCACAGATACGCAGTATTTT. Translated, it gives CASSLIVADSTDTQYF.

The chain links TRBV5-1 to TRBJ1-1; D not certain. Germline CDR1 is SGHRS and CDR2 is YFSETQ. With 0 bases removed from V and 5 bases from J, the gap between germline ends came to 8 bases. CDR3 length: 13 amino acids. The CDR3 nucleotides read TGCGCCAGCAGCTTGGTATCGGGGACTGAAGCTTTCTTT. Residues: CASSLVSGTEAFF.

This clone has only one observation. V and J are TRBV6-1 and TRBJ1-3; D might be TRBD1 (5 bases). This CDR3 has 16 amino acids. The germline V gene has CDR1 MNHNS and CDR2 SASEGT. V was cut by 3 bases and J by 0 bases, with 12 bases left in between. The CDR3 reads CASSDPGRFSGNTIYF. CDR3 DNA sequence: TGTGCCAGCAGTGATCCGGGACGGTTCTCTGGAAACACCATATATTTT.

The chain uses TRBV12-1 and TRBJ2-7. TRBV12-1 counts as a pseudogene. This CDR3 is built from 17 residues. CDR3 sequence (DNA): TGTGCCAGCAGCTTTGCCCCATTGGGACGGCGGCCGGTCGAGCAGTACTTC. Protein product: CASSFAPLGRRPVEQYF.

The chain joins TRBV19 to TRBJ2-3, with 12 bases aligning to TRBD2. Germline values: CDR1 LNHDA, CDR2 SQIVND (reference sequence). This CDR3 has 16 residues. Trimming at V came to 5 bases and at J to 2 bases, leaving 5 bases not matched to a gene. CDR3 bases: TGTGCCAGTAGTCCCTCTAGCGGGGGGGCCACAGATACGCAGTATTTT. It specifies CASSPSSGGATDTQYF.

This clone appeared a few times. V is TRBV6-6 and J is TRBJ1-1; D is undetermined. The germline V gene encodes CDR1 MNHNY and CDR2 SVGAGI (reference sequence). V was shortened by 5 bases and J by 1 base, with 8 bases between the two germline ends. This CDR3 region has 13 residues. The CDR3 coding sequence is TGTGCCAGCAGTCCCGACACGAACACTGAAGCTTTCTTT. This gives the protein CASSPDTNTEAFF.

The chain combines TRBV7-9 with TRBJ1-1; unclear D gene. The CDR3 extends over 11 amino acids. Trimming pared 9 bases from V and 4 bases from J, leaving 9 bases between. Germline V gene data show CDR1 as SEHNR and CDR2 as FQNEAQ (reference sequence). CDR3 nucleotide sequence: TGTGCCAGTTCGTATGGCACTGAAGCTTTCTTT. Amino acids: CASSYGTEAFF.

The chain couples TRBV7-9 to TRBJ2-5; tentatively, D is TRBD1 (6 bases). V was clipped by 1 base and J by 5 bases, with 11 bases between them. The CDR3 consists of 14 residues. The germline V gene encodes CDR1 SEHNR and CDR2 FQNEAQ (reference sequence). CDR3: CASSLGGGAETQYF. CDR3 sequence (DNA): TGTGCCAGCAGCTTAGGTGGGGGCGCTGAGACCCAGTACTTC.

CDR3 loop: CASSGEGVHTQYF. The CDR3 DNA sequence: TGCGCCAGCAGCGGAGAGGGGGTACATACGCAGTATTTT. The chain combines TRBV10-2 with TRBJ2-3, with a weak D call TRBD1 (6 bases). CDR1 WSHSY and CDR2 SAAADI come from the germline V gene. Deletions cut 6 bases from V and 7 bases from J, with 14 bases between. The CDR3 spans 13 residues.